Included here is one T cell receptor beta chain sequence, with context. As yet, its antigen is unknown. This sample is drawn from a study of post-analysis software for immune sequencing data. At the level of the study: Secondary progressive, relapsing-remitting and progressive-relapsing multiple sclerosis were among the included disease courses. Study-level findings and limits: Patients carried roughly 5 TRBV segments more frequently than controls did, and TRBV5-6, TRBV5-1 and TRBV20-1 were among them. In multiple sclerosis, normalized Chao1 diversity was significantly below that of controls. Under F measure analysis, samples from one preparation batch co-clustered strongly.

Included in the TCR beta cDNA libraries were unique molecular identifiers. When roughly 0.9 to 10 million T cells were used, they gave around 500,000 cDNA molecules. TCRdb ran MiXCR on the PCR reads and lists one entry per CDR3 protein. The data hold approximately 770,000 distinct CDR3 sequences, with around 45% observed a single time. The CDR3 is 13 residues long. Germline-derived CDR1 and CDR2 are KGHDR and SFDVKD. V shed 7 bases and J shed 4 bases, with 11 bases lying between them. The receptor's source is a girl between 5 and 17 years old with multiple sclerosis. Sequencing was carried out using blood. The chain joins TRBV24-1 to TRBJ2-3; no definite D call. CDR3 sequence (DNA): TGTGCCACCAGCCCCTTGGAGTCAGATACGCAGTATTTT. Its protein is CATSPLESDTQYF.